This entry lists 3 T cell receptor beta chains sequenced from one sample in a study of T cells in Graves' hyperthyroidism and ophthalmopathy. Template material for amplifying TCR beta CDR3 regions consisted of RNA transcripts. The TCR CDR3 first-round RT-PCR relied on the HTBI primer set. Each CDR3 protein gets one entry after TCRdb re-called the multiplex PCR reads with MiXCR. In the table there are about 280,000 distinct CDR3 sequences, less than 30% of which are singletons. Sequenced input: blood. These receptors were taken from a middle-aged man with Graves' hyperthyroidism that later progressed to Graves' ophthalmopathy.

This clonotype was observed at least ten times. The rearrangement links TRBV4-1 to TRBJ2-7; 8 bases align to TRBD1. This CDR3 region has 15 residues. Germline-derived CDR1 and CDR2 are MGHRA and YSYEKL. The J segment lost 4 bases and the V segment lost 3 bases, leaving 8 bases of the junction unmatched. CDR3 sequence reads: CASSHSGTGIYEQYF. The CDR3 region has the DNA TGCGCCAGCAGCCACTCCGGGACAGGCATTTACGAGCAGTACTTC.

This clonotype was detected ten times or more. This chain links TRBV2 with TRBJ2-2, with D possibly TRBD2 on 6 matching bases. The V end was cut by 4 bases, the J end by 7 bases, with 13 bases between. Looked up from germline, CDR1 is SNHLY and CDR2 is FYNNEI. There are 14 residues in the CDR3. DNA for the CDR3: TGTGCCAGCAGTGTGGGGGGTAGCGGCGGGGAGCTGTTTTTT. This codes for CASSVGGSGGELFF.

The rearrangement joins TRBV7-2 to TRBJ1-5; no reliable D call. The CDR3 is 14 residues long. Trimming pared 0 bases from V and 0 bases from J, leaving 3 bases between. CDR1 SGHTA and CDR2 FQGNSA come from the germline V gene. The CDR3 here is CASSLASSNQPQHF. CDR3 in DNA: TGTGCCAGCAGCTTAGCTTCTAGCAATCAGCCCCAGCATTTT.